This entry concerns a single T cell receptor (beta chain). Sequencing was at survey level. Assay: immunoSEQ multiplex PCR; the TCRdb copy retains only in-frame clones and omits some. The table has some 40,000 clones, approximately 84% seen once; the top ten hold approximately 0.3%. The sample originates from a study of STAT5B mutations in CD4+ large granular lymphocyte leukemia. Study-level background: Among healthy donors, a particular HLA allele went with more CDR3 'QG' motifs.

Germline values: CDR1 ENHRY, CDR2 SYGVKD. V dropped 4 bases and J dropped 1 base, with 10 bases sitting between them. The CDR3 spans 14 residues. The chain uses TRBV10-3 and TRBJ1-1; no reliable D call. The TCR comes from a human donor in good health. The sample consisted of CD4+ T cells from blood buffy coats. CDR3 sequence reads: CAISGTEPNTEAFF. In DNA, the CDR3 is TGTGCCATCAGTGGGACGGAACCGAACACTGAAGCTTTCTTT.